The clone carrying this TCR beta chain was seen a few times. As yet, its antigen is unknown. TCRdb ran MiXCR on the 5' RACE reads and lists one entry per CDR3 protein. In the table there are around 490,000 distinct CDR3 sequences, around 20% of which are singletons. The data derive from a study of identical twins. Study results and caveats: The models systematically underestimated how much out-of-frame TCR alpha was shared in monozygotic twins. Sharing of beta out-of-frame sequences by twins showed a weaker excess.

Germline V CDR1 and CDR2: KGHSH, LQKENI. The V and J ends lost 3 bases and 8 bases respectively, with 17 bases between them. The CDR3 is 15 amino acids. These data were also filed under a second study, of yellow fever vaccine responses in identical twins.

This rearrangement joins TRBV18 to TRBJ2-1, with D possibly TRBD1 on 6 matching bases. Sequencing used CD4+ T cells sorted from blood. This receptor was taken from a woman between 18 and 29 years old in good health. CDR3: CASSPVGQGLHEQFF. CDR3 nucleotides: TGTGCCAGCTCACCCGTGGGGCAGGGGTTGCATGAGCAGTTCTTC.